Listed below are T cell receptor beta chains from one sample, sequenced in a study of OX40 agonist ivuxolimab in advanced cancers. Profiling relied on immunoSEQ multiplex PCR, and the TCRdb table lists in-frame clones only, not all of them. Here the sample spans nearly 45,000 clones, 75% to 85% being singletons. Material: CD4+ or CD8+ T cells sorted from blood, obtained in a trial of the OX40 agonist ivuxolimab. The receptor source for this set is an adult with an advanced solid tumor such as melanoma, head and neck, liver or kidney cancer. Each CDR3 is given with its conserved first and last residue. A D gene is named only where the DNA matches it firmly. Only some rows state a clone size, as once, few, many or a class for expanded clones.

size: once; D: TRBD1; J: TRBJ1-2; V: TRBV7-2; CDR3: CASSSLDRGTYGYTF; DNA: TGTGCCAGCAGCTCCCTTGACAGGGGAACTTATGGCTACACCTTC
size: -; D: TRBD2; J: TRBJ2-7; V: TRBV7-8; CDR3: CASSPRGAGGPSEQYF; DNA: TGTGCCAGCAGCCCGCGGGGAGCGGGGGGGCCATCCGAGCAGTACTTC
size: -; D: -; J: TRBJ1-1; V: TRBV5-5; CDR3: CASSLIWDPGAFF; DNA: TGTGCCAGCAGCTTGATCTGGGATCCCGGAGCTTTCTTT
size: once; D: -; J: TRBJ1-4; V: TRBV6-5; CDR3: CASSRGVLDEKLFF; DNA: TGTGCCAGCAGCCGTGGGGTGTTGGATGAAAAACTGTTTTTT
size: -; D: -; J: TRBJ2-2; V: TRBV11-2; CDR3: CASSLAGGQVPGELFF; DNA: TGTGCCAGCAGCTTAGCGGGGGGACAGGTCCCCGGGGAGCTGTTTTTT
size: -; D: -; J: TRBJ2-1; V: TRBV25-1; CDR3: CASSDGADYYNEQFF; DNA: TGTGCCAGCAGTGATGGGGCGGACTATTACAATGAGCAGTTCTTC
size: -; D: -; J: TRBJ1-6; V: TRBV5-6; CDR3: CASSPGTREINSPLHF; DNA: TGTGCCAGCAGCCCCGGTACCCGAGAGATTAATTCACCCCTCCACTTT
size: -; D: -; J: TRBJ2-5; V: TRBV11-2; CDR3: CASSPVGAETQYF; DNA: TGTGCCAGCAGCCCTGTCGGAGCAGAGACCCAGTACTTC
size: -; D: -; J: TRBJ2-1; V: TRBV6-6; CDR3: CASSFSGPGDNEQFF; DNA: TGTGCCAGCAGTTTTAGCGGCCCCGGGGACAATGAGCAGTTCTTC
size: -; D: TRBD1; J: TRBJ1-2; V: TRBV9; CDR3: CASRGQGKNYGYTF; DNA: TGTGCCAGCAGGGGACAGGGAAAGAACTATGGCTACACCTTC
size: few; D: -; J: TRBJ1-2; V: TRBV10-3; CDR3: CAISEDRLHRRGYTF; DNA: TGTGCCATCAGTGAGGACAGACTCCACCGTAGAGGCTACACCTTC
size: -; D: -; J: TRBJ2-5; V: TRBV18; CDR3: CASSPPFQGVMETQYF; DNA: TGTGCCAGCTCACCACCCTTCCAGGGTGTAATGGAGACCCAGTACTTC
size: once; D: -; J: TRBJ2-3; V: TRBV11-2; CDR3: CASSLGSGGDTQYF; DNA: TGTGCCAGCAGCTTAGGGTCAGGGGGGGATACGCAGTATTTT
size: -; D: -; J: TRBJ2-6; V: TRBV7-9; CDR3: CASSPTVLSGANVLTF; DNA: TGTGCCAGCAGTCCAACAGTCCTCTCTGGGGCCAACGTCCTGACTTTC
size: once; D: TRBD1; J: TRBJ1-1; V: TRBV5-1; CDR3: CASSLAGTGGNTEAFF; DNA: TGCGCCAGCAGCTTGGCCGGGACAGGGGGCAACACTGAAGCTTTCTTT
size: -; D: TRBD1; J: TRBJ1-1; V: TRBV7-2; CDR3: CASSQGQGAHTEAFF; DNA: TGTGCCAGCAGCCAGGGACAGGGGGCGCACACTGAAGCTTTCTTT
size: once; D: TRBD1; J: TRBJ2-1; V: TRBV10-3; CDR3: CAISVVQGVEFF; DNA: TGTGCCATCAGTGTAGTCCAGGGGGTTGAGTTCTTC
size: once; D: TRBD1; J: TRBJ2-1; V: TRBV5-4; CDR3: CASSTRRTGGLSQGNEQFF; DNA: TGTGCCAGCAGCACTCGCCGGACAGGGGGCCTCAGCCAGGGCAATGAGCAGTTCTTC
size: -; D: -; J: TRBJ2-6; V: TRBV30; CDR3: CAWSVGLTSGANVLTF; DNA: TGTGCCTGGAGTGTTGGTTTAACCTCCGGGGCCAACGTCCTGACTTTC
size: -; D: TRBD1; J: TRBJ1-5; V: TRBV6-9; CDR3: CASSFSDRAGQPQHF; DNA: TGTGCCAGCAGTTTTTCAGACAGGGCTGGTCAGCCCCAGCATTTT
size: -; D: -; J: TRBJ1-3; V: TRBV5-1; CDR3: CASSLAGAGNTIYF; DNA: TGCGCCAGCAGCTTGGCAGGGGCTGGAAACACCATATATTTT
size: -; D: -; J: TRBJ2-7; V: TRBV2; CDR3: CASRVRGGPYEQYF; DNA: TGTGCCAGCAGGGTTCGGGGCGGGCCCTACGAGCAGTACTTC
size: -; D: -; J: TRBJ1-5; V: TRBV30; CDR3: CAWGSGEDQPQHF; DNA: TGTGCCTGGGGTTCGGGTGAGGATCAGCCCCAGCATTTT
size: -; D: -; J: TRBJ1-6; V: TRBV5-1; CDR3: CASSLAYNYNSPLHF; DNA: TGCGCCAGCAGCTTGGCCTACAACTATAATTCACCCCTCCACTTT
size: -; D: TRBD1; J: TRBJ1-4; V: TRBV5-5; CDR3: CASSPGQLNEKLFF; DNA: TGTGCCAGCAGCCCGGGACAGTTGAATGAAAAACTGTTTTTT
size: -; D: -; J: TRBJ2-7; V: TRBV7-9; CDR3: CASSLVSYEQYF; DNA: TGTGCCAGCAGCTTAGTGTCCTACGAGCAGTACTTC
size: -; D: -; J: TRBJ1-2; V: TRBV9; CDR3: CASSVVHGGHGYTF; DNA: TGTGCCAGCAGCGTAGTTCACGGGGGCCATGGCTACACCTTC
size: -; D: TRBD2; J: TRBJ2-7; V: TRBV30; CDR3: CAWNIAGERYEQYF; DNA: TGTGCCTGGAACATAGCGGGAGAGCGGTACGAGCAGTACTTC
size: -; D: TRBD1; J: TRBJ1-1; V: TRBV18; CDR3: CASSRGGPNTEAFF; DNA: TGTGCCAGCTCACGAGGGGGCCCTAACACTGAAGCTTTCTTT
size: -; D: -; J: TRBJ2-1; V: TRBV5-1; CDR3: CASSLEGNSYNEQFF; DNA: TGCGCCAGCAGCTTGGAGGGAAACTCCTACAATGAGCAGTTCTTC
size: few; D: -; J: TRBJ1-3; V: TRBV12-5; CDR3: CASGFTVGSRSGNTIYF; DNA: TGTGCTAGTGGTTTTACCGTGGGGTCCCGGTCTGGAAACACCATATATTTT
size: -; D: TRBD1; J: TRBJ1-1; V: TRBV18; CDR3: CASSLGLQGAVETEAFF; DNA: TGTGCCAGCTCCCTGGGTCTACAGGGGGCTGTAGAGACTGAAGCTTTCTTT
size: -; D: -; J: TRBJ1-3; V: TRBV9; CDR3: CASSAPNAWGDTIYF; DNA: TGTGCCAGCAGCGCTCCCAATGCCTGGGGGGACACCATATATTTT
size: -; D: TRBD2; J: TRBJ2-3; V: TRBV29-1; CDR3: CSAPRSGGASTDTQYF; DNA: TGCAGCGCTCCTCGTAGCGGGGGGGCCTCAACAGATACGCAGTATTTT
size: few; D: -; J: TRBJ2-3; V: TRBV7-2; CDR3: CASSLGGGDTDTQYF; DNA: TGTGCCAGCAGCCTCGGAGGCGGTGACACAGATACGCAGTATTTT
size: -; D: -; J: TRBJ2-2; V: TRBV13; CDR3: CASSLYGANTGELFF; DNA: TGTGCCAGCAGCTTATACGGGGCGAACACCGGGGAGCTGTTTTTT
size: -; D: -; J: TRBJ2-6; V: TRBV30; CDR3: CASRQFPVSGANVLTF; DNA: TGTGCCAGCCGACAATTTCCCGTCTCTGGGGCCAACGTCCTGACTTTC
size: few; D: -; J: TRBJ1-1; V: TRBV11-3; CDR3: CASKGGTGNTEAFF; DNA: TGTGCCAGCAAGGGAGGTACTGGGAACACTGAAGCTTTCTTT
size: -; D: TRBD1; J: TRBJ2-7; V: TRBV5-1; CDR3: CASSSRDRMGRGYEQYF; DNA: TGCGCCAGCAGCTCCCGGGACAGAATGGGGAGAGGGTACGAGCAGTACTTC
size: once; D: -; J: TRBJ1-3; V: TRBV6-5; CDR3: CASSYSMGRAGNTIYF; DNA: TGTGCCAGCAGTTACTCGATGGGCAGGGCTGGAAACACCATATATTTT